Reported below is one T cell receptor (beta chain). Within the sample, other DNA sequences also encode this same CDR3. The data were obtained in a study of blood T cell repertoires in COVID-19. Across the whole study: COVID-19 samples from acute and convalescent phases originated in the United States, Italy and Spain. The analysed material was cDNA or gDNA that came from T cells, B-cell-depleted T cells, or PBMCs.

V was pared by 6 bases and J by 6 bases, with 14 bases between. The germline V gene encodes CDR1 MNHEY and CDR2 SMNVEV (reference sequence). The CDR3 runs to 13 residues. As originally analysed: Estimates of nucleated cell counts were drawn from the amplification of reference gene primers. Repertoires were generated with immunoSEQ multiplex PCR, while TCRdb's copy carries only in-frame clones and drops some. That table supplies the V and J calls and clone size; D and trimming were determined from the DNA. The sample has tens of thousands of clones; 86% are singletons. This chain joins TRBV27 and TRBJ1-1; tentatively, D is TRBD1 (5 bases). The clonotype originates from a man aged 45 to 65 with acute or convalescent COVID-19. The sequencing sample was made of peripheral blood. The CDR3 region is CASSPRGGPEAFF. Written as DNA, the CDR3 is TGTGCCAGCAGCCCTCGGGGGGGACCTGAAGCTTTCTTT.